A selection of T cell receptor beta chains follows, all from one sample in a study of blood T cell repertoires in COVID-19. Generated by immunoSEQ multiplex PCR, the TCRdb table keeps only in-frame clones and is missing some. The data contain about 75,000 clones, about nine tenths of them seen just once; the ten biggest clones take up less than 7%. Sequencing was performed on peripheral blood. These receptors originate from a woman aged 45-60 years with acute or convalescent COVID-19. Each CDR3 is given with its conserved first and last residue. D genes are given only for firm matches. Clone size appears in some rows only: once, few, many, or a class for an expanded clone.

abundance	v_gene	j_gene	d_gene	CDR3aa	CDR3nt
.	TRBV5-6	TRBJ2-7	.	CASSPQGNLGEQYF	TGTGCCAGCAGCCCGCAGGGGAACCTAGGAGAGCAGTACTTC
.	TRBV12-3/TRBV12-4	TRBJ2-7	TRBD1	CASSYGQGLQYF	TGTGCCAGCAGTTATGGACAGGGCTTGCAGTACTTC
.	TRBV10-3	TRBJ1-2	TRBD1	CAISERTGYGYTF	TGTGCCATCAGTGAGAGGACAGGTTATGGCTACACCTTC
.	TRBV19	TRBJ1-1	.	CASSMVGVGNSRTEAFF	TGTGCCAGTAGTATGGTCGGTGTGGGTAATTCTAGGACTGAAGCTTTCTTT
few	TRBV11-2	TRBJ1-2	.	CASSLSSVNYGYTF	TGTGCCAGCAGCTTATCTTCGGTGAACTATGGCTACACCTTC
.	TRBV6-5	TRBJ1-2	TRBD1	CASRTPGQGRNGYTF	TGTGCCAGCAGGACACCGGGACAGGGGAGAAATGGCTACACCTTC
.	TRBV5-1	TRBJ2-2	TRBD2	CASSPPGLAGSVAGELFF	TGCGCCAGCAGCCCACCGGGACTAGCGGGGTCTGTGGCCGGGGAGCTGTTTTTT
.	TRBV2	TRBJ2-1	.	CASSEGGRTGNSYNEQFF	TGTGCCAGCAGTGAGGGGGGGAGAACAGGGAATTCCTACAATGAGCAGTTCTTC
.	TRBV12-3/TRBV12-4	TRBJ2-4	.	CASSSYRVAGEYF	TGTGCCAGCAGTTCCTACAGAGTAGCCGGGGAGTACTTC
.	TRBV6-5	TRBJ1-6	.	CASKGHDNSPLHF	TGTGCCAGCAAGGGACACGATAATTCACCCCTCCACTTT
once	TRBV3-1/TRBV3-2	TRBJ1-4	.	CASSQLEEKLFF	TGTGCCAGCAGCCAACTTGAGGAAAAACTGTTTTTT
.	TRBV6-5	TRBJ1-3	.	CASSYSRGGNGNTIYF	TGTGCCAGCAGTTACTCGAGGGGGGGGAACGGAAACACCATATATTTT
.	TRBV19	TRBJ2-3	TRBD2	CASTRLAGGSTDTQYF	TGTGCCAGTACCAGACTAGCGGGAGGGAGCACAGATACGCAGTATTTT
.	TRBV27	TRBJ1-1	.	CASKALTNTEAFF	TGTGCCAGCAAGGCACTAACGAACACTGAAGCTTTCTTT
.	TRBV15	TRBJ1-3	TRBD1	CATSRDRINPSNTIYF	TGTGCCACCAGCAGGGACAGGATCAATCCGAGTAACACCATATATTTT